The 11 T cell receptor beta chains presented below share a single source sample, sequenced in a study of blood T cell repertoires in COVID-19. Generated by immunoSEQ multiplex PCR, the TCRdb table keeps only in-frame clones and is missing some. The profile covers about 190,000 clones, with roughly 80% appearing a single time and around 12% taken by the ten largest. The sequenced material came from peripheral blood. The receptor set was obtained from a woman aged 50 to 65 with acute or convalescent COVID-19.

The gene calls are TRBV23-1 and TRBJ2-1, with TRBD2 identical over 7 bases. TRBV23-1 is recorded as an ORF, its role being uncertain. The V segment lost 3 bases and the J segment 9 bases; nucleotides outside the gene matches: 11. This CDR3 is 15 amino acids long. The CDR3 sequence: CASSHGTIMLTEQFF. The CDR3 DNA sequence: TGCGCCAGCAGTCATGGGACTATTATGCTTACTGAGCAGTTCTTC.

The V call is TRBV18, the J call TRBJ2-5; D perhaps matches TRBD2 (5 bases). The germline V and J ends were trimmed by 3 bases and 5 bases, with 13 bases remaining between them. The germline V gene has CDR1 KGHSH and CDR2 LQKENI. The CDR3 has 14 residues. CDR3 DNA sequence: TGTGCCAGCTCACCTTTTAGTGGCGGGGAGACCCAGTACTTC. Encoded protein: CASSPFSGGETQYF.

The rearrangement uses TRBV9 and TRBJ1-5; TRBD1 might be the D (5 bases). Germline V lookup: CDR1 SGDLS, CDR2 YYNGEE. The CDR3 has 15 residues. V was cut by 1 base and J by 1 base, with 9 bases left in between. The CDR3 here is CASSVSGDSNQPQHF. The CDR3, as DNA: TGTGCCAGCAGCGTAAGCGGGGACAGCAATCAGCCCCAGCATTTT.

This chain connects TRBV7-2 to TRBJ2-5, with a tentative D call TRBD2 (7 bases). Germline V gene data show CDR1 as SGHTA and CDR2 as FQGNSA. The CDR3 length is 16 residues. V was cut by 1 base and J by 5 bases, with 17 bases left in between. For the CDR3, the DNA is TGTGCCAGCAGCTTAGAACGGGGGGCGCGGGGGGAGACCCAGTACTTC. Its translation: CASSLERGARGETQYF.

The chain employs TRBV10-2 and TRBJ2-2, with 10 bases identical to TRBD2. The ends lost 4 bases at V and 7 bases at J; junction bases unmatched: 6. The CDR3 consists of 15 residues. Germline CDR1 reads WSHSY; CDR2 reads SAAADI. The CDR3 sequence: CASSAAGGQVGELFF. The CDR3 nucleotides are TGCGCCAGCAGTGCAGCGGGAGGGCAGGTCGGGGAGCTGTTTTTT.

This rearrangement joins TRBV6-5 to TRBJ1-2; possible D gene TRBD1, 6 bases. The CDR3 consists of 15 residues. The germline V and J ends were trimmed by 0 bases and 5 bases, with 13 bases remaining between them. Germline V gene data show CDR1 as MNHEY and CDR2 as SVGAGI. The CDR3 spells CASSYSTGPNYGYTF. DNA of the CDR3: TGTGCCAGCAGTTACTCGACAGGTCCCAATTATGGCTACACCTTC.

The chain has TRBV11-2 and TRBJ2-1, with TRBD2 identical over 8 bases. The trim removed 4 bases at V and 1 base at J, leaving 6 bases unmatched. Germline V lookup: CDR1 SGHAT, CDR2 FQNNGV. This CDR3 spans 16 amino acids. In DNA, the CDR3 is TGTGCCAGCAGCTCGGAGGGACTAGGTTCCTACAATGAGCAGTTCTTC. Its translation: CASSSEGLGSYNEQFF.

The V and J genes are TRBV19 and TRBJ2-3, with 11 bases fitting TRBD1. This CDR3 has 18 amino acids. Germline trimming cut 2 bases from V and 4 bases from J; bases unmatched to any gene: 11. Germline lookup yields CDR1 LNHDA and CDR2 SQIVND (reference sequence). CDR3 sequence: CASSITQTGTGGADTQYF. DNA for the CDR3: TGTGCCAGTAGTATAACCCAAACCGGGACAGGGGGAGCAGATACGCAGTATTTT.

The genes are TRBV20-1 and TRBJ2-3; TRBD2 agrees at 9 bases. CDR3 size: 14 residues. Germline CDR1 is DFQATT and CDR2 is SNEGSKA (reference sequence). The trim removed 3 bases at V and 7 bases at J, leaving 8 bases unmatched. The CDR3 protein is CSASKREAVNTQYF. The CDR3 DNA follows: TGCAGTGCTAGTAAGCGGGAGGCCGTTAATACGCAGTATTTT.

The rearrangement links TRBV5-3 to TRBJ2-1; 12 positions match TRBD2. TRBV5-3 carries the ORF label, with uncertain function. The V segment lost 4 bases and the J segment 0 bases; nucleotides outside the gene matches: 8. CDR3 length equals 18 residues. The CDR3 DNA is TGTGCCAGAAGCCGTTGGACTAGCGGGGCGAGCTCCTACAATGAGCAGTTCTTC. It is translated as CARSRWTSGASSYNEQFF.

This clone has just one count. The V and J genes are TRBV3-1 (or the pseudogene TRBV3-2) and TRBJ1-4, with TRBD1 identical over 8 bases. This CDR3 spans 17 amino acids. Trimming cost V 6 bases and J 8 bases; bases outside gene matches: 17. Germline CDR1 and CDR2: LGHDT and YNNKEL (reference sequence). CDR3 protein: CASSPRTGFGLEEKLFF. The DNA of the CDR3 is TGTGCCAGCAGTCCGCGGACAGGGTTTGGTCTAGAGGAAAAACTGTTTTTT.